This TCR beta chain was captured in a study of shared clonotypes between healthy human individuals. Turning to the study itself: The cohort comprised a couple of women and three men. Their ages spanned 18 to 49 years. Study conclusions and caveats: The diversity represented, both genetic and in exposure history, was limited by few donors.

Comments on this clone: The target antigen is unknown.

Clones were sequenced by immunoSEQ multiplex PCR, and TCRdb holds only the in-frame ones, with some missing. The sample contains around 1,900,000 clones, about 94% of which appear only once. Germline loops: CDR1 MNHEY, CDR2 SMNVEV (reference sequence). The CDR3 loop spans 14 amino acids. V was clipped by 5 bases and J by 1 base, with 11 bases between them. Positively selected for CCR7, the CD45RO-negative cells used as naive CD8 cells excluded terminally differentiated effector memory CD45RA+ cells. The sample taken for sequencing was naive CD8+ T cells from PBMCs. The chain combines TRBV27 with TRBJ2-5; D uncertain. The TCR was taken from a man aged 18 to 30 in good health. Some clones in this sample may be carry-over from other donors' samples. As DNA, the CDR3 is TGTGCCAGCAGTCTTAGGAGACCCCAAGAGACCCAGTACTTC. Protein product: CASSLRRPQETQYF.